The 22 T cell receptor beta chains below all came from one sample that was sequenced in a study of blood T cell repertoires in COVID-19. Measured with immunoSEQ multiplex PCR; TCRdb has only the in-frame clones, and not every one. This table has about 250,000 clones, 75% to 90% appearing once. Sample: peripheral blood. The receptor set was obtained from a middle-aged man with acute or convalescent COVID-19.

The CDR3 nucleotides read TGTGCCTGGAGACAGACATCTCATCAGCCCCAGCATTTT. This encodes CAWRQTSHQPQHF. The chain uses TRBV30 and TRBJ1-5; D not certain. V lost 3 bases and J 5 bases, leaving 11 bases between the germline ends. The germline V gene has CDR1 GTSNPN and CDR2 SVGIG (reference sequence). The CDR3 covers 13 residues. Supplemented by reference TRBV30 and TRBJ1-5, the full variable domain reads SQTIHQWPATLVQPVGSPLSLECTVEGTSNPNLYWYRQAAGRGLQLLFYSVGIGQISSEVPQNLSASRPQDRQFILSSKKLLLSDSGFYLCAWRQTSHQPQHFGDGTRLSIL.

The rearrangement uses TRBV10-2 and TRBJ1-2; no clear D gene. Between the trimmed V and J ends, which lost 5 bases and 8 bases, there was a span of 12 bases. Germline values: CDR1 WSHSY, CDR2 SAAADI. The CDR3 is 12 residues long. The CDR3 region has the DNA TGCGCCAGCAGTAGTCCACACCTCGGCTACACCTTC. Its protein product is CASSSPHLGYTF.

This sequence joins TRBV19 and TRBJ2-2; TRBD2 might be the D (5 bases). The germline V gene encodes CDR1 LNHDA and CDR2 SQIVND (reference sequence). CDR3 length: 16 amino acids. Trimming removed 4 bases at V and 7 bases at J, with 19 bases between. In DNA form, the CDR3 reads TGTGCCAGTAGTAATATACTAGGACCTTTTTTCGGGGAGCTGTTTTTT. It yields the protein CASSNILGPFFGELFF. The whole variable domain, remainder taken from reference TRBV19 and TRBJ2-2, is DGGITQSPKYLFRKEGQNVTLSCEQNLNHDAMYWYRQDPGQGLRLIYYSQIVNDFQKGDIAEGYSVSREKKESFPLTVTSAQKNPTAFYLCASSNILGPFFGELFFGEGSRLTVL.

The CDR3 here is CAWSVMAGDNEQFF. CDR3 in DNA: TGTGCCTGGAGTGTAATGGCGGGGGACAATGAGCAGTTCTTC. The chain is built from TRBV30 and TRBJ2-1, with TRBD2 matching over 7 bases. Looked up from germline, CDR1 is GTSNPN and CDR2 is SVGIG (reference sequence). V gave up 0 bases and J gave up 5 bases; unmatched junction bases: 4. The CDR3 consists of 14 residues.

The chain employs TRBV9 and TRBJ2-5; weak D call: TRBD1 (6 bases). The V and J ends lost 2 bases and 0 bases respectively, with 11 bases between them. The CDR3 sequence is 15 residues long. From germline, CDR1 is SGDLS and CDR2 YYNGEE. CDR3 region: CASSVKQGYQETQYF. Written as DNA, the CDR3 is TGTGCCAGCAGCGTTAAACAGGGCTACCAAGAGACCCAGTACTTC.

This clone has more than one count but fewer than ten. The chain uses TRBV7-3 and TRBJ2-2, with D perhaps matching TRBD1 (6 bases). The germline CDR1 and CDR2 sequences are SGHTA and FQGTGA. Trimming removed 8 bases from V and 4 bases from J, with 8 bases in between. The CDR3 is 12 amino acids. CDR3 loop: CASSQGTGELFF. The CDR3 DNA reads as TGTGCCAGCTCACAGGGCACCGGGGAGCTGTTTTTT. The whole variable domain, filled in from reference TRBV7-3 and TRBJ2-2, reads GAGVSQTPSNKVTEKGKYVELRCDPISGHTALYWYRQSLGQGPEFLIYFQGTGAADDSGLPNDRFFAVRPEGSVSTLKIQRTERGDSAVYLCASSQGTGELFFGEGSRLTVL.

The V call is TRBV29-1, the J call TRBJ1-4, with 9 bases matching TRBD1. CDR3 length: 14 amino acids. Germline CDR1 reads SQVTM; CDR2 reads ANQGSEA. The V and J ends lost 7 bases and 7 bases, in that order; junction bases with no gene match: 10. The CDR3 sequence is CSAQGAAESEKLFF. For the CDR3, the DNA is TGCAGCGCACAGGGGGCCGCGGAATCTGAAAAACTGTTTTTT.

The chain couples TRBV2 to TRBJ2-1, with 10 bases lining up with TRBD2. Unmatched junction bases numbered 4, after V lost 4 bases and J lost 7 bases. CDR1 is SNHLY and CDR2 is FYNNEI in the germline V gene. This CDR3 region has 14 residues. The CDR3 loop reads CASSVSGRNNEQFF. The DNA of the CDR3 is TGTGCCAGCAGTGTTAGCGGGAGGAATAATGAGCAGTTCTTC. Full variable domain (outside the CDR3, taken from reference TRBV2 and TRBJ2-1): EPEVTQTPSHQVTQMGQEVILRCVPISNHLYFYWYRQILGQKVEFLVSFYNNEISEKSEIFDDQFSVERPDGSNFTLKIRSTKLEDSAMYFCASSVSGRNNEQFFGPGTRLTVL.

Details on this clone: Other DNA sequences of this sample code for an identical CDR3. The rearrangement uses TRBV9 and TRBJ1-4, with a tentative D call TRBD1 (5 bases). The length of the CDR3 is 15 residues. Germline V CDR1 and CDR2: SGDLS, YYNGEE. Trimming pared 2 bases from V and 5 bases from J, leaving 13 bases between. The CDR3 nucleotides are TGTGCCAGCAGCGTGGGGGGTAGAAGAAATGAAAAACTGTTTTTT. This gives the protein CASSVGGRRNEKLFF.

The CDR3 nucleotides are TGTGCCAGCAGCTTAGATATGGCGGGTAACACAGATACGCAGTATTTT. Protein product: CASSLDMAGNTDTQYF. The chain joins TRBV11-2 to TRBJ2-3; weak D call: TRBD2 (5 bases). CDR3 length: 16 amino acids. V shed 0 bases and J shed 2 bases, with 12 bases lying between them. CDR1 SGHAT and CDR2 FQNNGV come from the germline V gene.

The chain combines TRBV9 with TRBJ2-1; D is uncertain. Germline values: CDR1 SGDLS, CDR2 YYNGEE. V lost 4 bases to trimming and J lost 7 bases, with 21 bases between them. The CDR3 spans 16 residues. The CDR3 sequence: CASSPPTSSGRNEQFF. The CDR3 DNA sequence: TGTGCCAGCAGCCCGCCGACCAGTTCAGGTCGGAATGAGCAGTTCTTC.

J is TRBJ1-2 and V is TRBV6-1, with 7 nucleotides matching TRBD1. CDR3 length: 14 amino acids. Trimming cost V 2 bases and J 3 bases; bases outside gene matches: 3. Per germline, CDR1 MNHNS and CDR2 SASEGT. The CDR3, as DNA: TGTGCCAGCAGTGAACAAGGGGGCTACTATGGCTACACCTTC. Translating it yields CASSEQGGYYGYTF.

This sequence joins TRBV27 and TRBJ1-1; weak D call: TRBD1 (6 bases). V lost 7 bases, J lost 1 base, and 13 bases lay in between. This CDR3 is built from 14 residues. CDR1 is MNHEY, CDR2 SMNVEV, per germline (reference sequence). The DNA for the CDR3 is TGTGCCAGCACAGGGTTAGGGGGGAACACTGAAGCTTTCTTT. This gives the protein CASTGLGGNTEAFF.

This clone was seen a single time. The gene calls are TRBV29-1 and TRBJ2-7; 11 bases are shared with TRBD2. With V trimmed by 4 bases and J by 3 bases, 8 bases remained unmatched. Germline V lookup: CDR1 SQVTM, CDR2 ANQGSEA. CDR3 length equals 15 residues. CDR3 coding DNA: TGCAGCGTTGTAACTAGCGGGAGAGGAAACTACGAGCAGTACTTC. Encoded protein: CSVVTSGRGNYEQYF.

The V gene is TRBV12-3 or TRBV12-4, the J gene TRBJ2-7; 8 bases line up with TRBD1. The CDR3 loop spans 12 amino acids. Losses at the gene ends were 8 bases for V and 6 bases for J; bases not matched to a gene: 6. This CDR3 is CASGKGTGEQYF. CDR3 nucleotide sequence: TGTGCCAGCGGTAAGGGGACAGGCGAGCAGTACTTC.

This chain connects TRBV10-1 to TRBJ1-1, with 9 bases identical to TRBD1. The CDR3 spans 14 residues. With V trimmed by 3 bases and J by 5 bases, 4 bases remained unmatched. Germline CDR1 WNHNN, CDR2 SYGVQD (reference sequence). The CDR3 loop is CASSDLTGGTEAFF. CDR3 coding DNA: TGCGCCAGCAGTGATCTGACAGGGGGGACTGAAGCTTTCTTT.

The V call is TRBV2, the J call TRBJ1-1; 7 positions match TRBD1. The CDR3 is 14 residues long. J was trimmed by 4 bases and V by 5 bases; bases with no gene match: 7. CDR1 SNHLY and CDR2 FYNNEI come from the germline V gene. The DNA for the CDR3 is TGTGCCAGCAGTTGGAGACAGGGAGGCACTGAAGCTTTCTTT. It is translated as CASSWRQGGTEAFF.

This CDR3 reads CASSIGLRSTLEQFF. CDR3 nucleotides: TGTGCCAGTAGTATAGGGTTGCGGTCCACACTTGAGCAGTTCTTC. V usage is TRBV19 and J usage is TRBJ2-1, with unresolved D. The V gene lost 1 base and the J gene lost 9 bases, with 16 bases spanning the gap. CDR3 size: 15 residues. CDR1 and CDR2 from the germline V gene are LNHDA and SQIVND (reference sequence).

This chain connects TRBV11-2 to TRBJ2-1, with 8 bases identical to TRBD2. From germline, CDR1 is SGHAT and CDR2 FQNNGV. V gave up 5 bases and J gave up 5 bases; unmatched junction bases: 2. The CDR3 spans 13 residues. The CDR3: CASSPGLDNEQFF. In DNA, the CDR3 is TGTGCCAGCAGCCCGGGACTAGACAATGAGCAGTTCTTC.

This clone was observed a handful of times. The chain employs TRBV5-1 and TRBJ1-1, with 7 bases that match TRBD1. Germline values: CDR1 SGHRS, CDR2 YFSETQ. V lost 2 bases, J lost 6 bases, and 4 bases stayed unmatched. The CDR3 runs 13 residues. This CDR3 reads CASSLQGQSEAFF. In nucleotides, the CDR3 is TGCGCCAGCAGCTTACAGGGGCAGTCTGAAGCTTTCTTT.

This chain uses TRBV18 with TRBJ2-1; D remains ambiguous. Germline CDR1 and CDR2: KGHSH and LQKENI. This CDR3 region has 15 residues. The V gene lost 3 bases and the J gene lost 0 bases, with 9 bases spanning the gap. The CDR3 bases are TGTGCCAGCTCACCCCAGGCCAGCTCCTACAATGAGCAGTTCTTC. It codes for CASSPQASSYNEQFF.

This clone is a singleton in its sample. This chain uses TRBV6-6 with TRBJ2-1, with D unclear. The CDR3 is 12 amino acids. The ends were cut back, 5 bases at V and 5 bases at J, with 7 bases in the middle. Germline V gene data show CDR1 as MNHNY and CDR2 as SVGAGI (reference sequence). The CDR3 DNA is TGTGCCAGCAGTCTCCGGGACAATGAGCAGTTCTTC. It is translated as CASSLRDNEQFF.